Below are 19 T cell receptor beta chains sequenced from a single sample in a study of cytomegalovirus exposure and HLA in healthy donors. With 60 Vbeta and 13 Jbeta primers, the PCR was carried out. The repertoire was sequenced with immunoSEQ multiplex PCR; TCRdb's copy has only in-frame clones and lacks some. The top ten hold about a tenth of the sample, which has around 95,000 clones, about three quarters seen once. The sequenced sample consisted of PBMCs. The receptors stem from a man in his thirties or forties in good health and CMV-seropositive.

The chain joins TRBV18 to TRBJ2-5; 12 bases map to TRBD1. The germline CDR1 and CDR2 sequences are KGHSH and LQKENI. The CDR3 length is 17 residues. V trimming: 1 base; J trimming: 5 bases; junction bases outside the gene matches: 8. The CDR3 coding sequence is TGTGCCAGCTCACCACGGTGGGGACAGGGGGCCGGTGAGACCCAGTACTTC. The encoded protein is CASSPRWGQGAGETQYF.

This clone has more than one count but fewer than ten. DNA of the CDR3: TGTGCCAGCAGCTTGTTTACCCTAGGACACCATACCGGCTACACCTTC. It specifies CASSLFTLGHHTGYTF. V is TRBV5-6 and J is TRBJ1-2; D perhaps matches TRBD1 (5 bases). V shed 1 base and J shed 8 bases, with 21 bases lying between them. This CDR3 has 16 residues. CDR1 is SGHDT and CDR2 is YYEEEE in the germline V gene.

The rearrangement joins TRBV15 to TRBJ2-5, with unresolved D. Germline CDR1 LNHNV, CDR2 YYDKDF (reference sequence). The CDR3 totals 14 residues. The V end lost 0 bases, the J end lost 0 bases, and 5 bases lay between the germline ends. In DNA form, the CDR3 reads TGTGCCACCAGCAGAGATCGGTACCAAGAGACCCAGTACTTC. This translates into CATSRDRYQETQYF.

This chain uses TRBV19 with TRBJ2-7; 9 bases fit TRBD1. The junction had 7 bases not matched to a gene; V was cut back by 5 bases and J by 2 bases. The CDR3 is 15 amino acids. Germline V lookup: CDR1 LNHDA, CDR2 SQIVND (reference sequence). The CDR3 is CASSYGTGTPYEQYF. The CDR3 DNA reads TGTGCCAGTAGTTACGGGACAGGGACCCCCTACGAGCAGTACTTC. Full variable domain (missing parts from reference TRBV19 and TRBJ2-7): DGGITQSPKYLFRKEGQNVTLSCEQNLNHDAMYWYRQDPGQGLRLIYYSQIVNDFQKGDIAEGYSVSREKKESFPLTVTSAQKNPTAFYLCASSYGTGTPYEQYFGPGTRLTVT.

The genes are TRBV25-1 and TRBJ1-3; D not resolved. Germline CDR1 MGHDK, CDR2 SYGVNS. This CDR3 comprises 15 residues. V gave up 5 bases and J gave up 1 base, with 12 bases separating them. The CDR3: CASSPVGGSGNTIYF. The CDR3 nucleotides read TGTGCCAGCAGTCCCGTAGGAGGTTCTGGAAACACCATATATTTT.

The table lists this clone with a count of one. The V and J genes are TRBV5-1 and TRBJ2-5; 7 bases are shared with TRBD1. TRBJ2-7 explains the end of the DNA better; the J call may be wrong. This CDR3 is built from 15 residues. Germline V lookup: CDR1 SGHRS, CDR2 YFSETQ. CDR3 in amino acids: CASSLATTGTYEQYF. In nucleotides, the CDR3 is TGCGCCAGCAGCTTGGCTACGACAGGGACCTACGAGCAGTACTTC.

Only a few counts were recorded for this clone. CDR3: CASSLNRKQYF. CDR3 nucleotide sequence: TGTGCCAGCAGCTTAAACAGGAAGCAGTACTTC. The chain carries TRBV7-9 and TRBJ2-7; D perhaps matches TRBD1 (5 bases). Trimming removed 2 bases at V and 8 bases at J, with 7 bases between. The CDR3 has 11 amino acids. Germline CDR1 reads SEHNR; CDR2 reads FQNEAQ (reference sequence).

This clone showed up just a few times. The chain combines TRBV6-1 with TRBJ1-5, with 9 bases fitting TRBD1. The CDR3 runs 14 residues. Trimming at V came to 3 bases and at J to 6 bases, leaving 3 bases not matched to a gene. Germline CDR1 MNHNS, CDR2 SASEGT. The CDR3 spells CASSEGQGPQPQHF. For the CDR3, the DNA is TGTGCCAGCAGTGAGGGACAGGGTCCTCAGCCCCAGCATTTT.

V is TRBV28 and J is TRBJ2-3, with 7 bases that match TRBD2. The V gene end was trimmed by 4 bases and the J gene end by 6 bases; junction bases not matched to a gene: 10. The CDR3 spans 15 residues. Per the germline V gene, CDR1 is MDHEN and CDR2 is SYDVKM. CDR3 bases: TGTGCCAGCAGTTCCCGGGGGGAGGACCTGGATACGCAGTATTTT. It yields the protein CASSSRGEDLDTQYF.

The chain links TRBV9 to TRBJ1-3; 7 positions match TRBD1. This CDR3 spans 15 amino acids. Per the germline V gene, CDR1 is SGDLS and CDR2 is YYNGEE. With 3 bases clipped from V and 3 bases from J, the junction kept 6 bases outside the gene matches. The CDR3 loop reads CASSEEGARGNTIYF. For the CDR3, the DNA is TGTGCCAGCAGCGAGGAGGGGGCGCGTGGAAACACCATATATTTT.

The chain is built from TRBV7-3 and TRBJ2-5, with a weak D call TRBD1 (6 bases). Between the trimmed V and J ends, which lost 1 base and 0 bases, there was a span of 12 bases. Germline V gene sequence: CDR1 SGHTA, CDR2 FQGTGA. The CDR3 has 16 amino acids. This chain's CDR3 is CASSLNGRGNQETQYF. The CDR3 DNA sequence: TGTGCCAGCAGCTTAAACGGCAGGGGTAACCAAGAGACCCAGTACTTC.

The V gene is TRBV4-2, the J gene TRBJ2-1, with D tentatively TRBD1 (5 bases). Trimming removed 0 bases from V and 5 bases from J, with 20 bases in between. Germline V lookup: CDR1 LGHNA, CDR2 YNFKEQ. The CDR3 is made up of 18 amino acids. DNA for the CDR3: TGTGCCAGCAGCCAAGAAGTAGGGGTAGTGGTACAGGACAATGAGCAGTTCTTC. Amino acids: CASSQEVGVVVQDNEQFF.

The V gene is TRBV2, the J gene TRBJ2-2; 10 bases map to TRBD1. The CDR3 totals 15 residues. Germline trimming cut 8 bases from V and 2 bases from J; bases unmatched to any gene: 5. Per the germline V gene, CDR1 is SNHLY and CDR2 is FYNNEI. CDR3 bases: TGTGCCAGCGGAGGGACAGGGGTTAACACCGGGGAGCTGTTTTTT. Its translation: CASGGTGVNTGELFF.

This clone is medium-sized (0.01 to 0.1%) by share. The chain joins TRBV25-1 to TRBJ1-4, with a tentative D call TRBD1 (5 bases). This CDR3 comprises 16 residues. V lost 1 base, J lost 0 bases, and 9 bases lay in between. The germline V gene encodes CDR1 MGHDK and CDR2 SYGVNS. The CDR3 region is CASSEFGGATNEKLFF. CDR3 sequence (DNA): TGTGCCAGCAGTGAATTTGGGGGGGCAACTAATGAAAAACTGTTTTTT.

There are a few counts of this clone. CDR3 nucleotides: TGTGCCAGCTCCCTATTCGATACAGGGGTAATAGAGCAGTACTTC. Translation gives CASSLFDTGVIEQYF. The chain combines TRBV7-9 with TRBJ2-7, with 7 bases lining up with TRBD1. J lost 7 bases, V lost 8 bases, and 17 bases had no gene match. CDR1 and CDR2 (germline): SEHNR, FQNEAQ (reference sequence). The CDR3 has 15 residues.

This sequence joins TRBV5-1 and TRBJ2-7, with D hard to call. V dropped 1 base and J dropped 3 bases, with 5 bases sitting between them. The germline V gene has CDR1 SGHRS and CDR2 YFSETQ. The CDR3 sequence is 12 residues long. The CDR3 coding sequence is TGCGCCAGCAGCTTGACAGACTACGAGCAGTACTTC. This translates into CASSLTDYEQYF.

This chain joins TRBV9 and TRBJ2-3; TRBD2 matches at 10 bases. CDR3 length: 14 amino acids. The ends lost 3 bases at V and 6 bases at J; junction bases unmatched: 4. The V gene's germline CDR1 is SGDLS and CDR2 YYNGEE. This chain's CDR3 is CASSGSGGLDTQYF. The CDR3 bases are TGTGCCAGCAGCGGTAGCGGGGGGTTGGATACGCAGTATTTT.

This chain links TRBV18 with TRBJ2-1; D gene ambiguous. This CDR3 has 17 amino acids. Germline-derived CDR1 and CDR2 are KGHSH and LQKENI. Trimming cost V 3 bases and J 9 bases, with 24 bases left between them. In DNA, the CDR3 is TGTGCCAGCTCACCCCCGGGTCATTTGACCCGACCAACTGAGCAGTTCTTC. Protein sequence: CASSPPGHLTRPTEQFF. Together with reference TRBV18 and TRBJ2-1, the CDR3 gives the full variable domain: NAGVMQNPRHLVRRRGQEARLRCSPMKGHSHVYWYRQLPEEGLKFMVYLQKENIIDESGMPKERFSAEFPKEGPSILRIQQVVRGDSAAYFCASSPPGHLTRPTEQFFGPGTRLTVL.

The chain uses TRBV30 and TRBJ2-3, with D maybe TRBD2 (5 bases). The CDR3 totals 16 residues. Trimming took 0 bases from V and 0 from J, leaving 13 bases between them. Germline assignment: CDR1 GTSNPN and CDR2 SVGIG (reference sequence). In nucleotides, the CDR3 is TGTGCCTGGAGTGTACCGTTGAGCGGTAGCACAGATACGCAGTATTTT. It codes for CAWSVPLSGSTDTQYF.